This T cell receptor beta chain was captured in a study of regulatory T cells in long-lasting Graves disease. On the study more broadly: Over-5-year antithyroid drug use with positive TSH receptor antibodies defined persistent Graves' disease in the study.

Whole-study findings and limits: Sharing of public clonotypes was greater in persistent patients (more than 2,500) than in new patients (966). With persistent disease, TRBV28, TRBJ1-2 and TRBJ2-5 were the favored segments. What was studied was peripheral blood only, and not thyroid tissue.

This clonotype was recorded at least ten times. Its cognate antigen is unknown. CDR1 and CDR2 (germline): MNHNS, SASEGT. The CDR3 is 14 amino acids. J gave up 0 bases and V 6 bases, and 5 bases lay outside the gene matches. The TCR beta library used iRepertoire HTBI primers with Arm-PCR amplification of CDR3. TCRdb reprocessed the multiplex PCR reads with MiXCR, giving one entry per CDR3 protein. This table has 300,000 or so distinct CDR3 sequences, around a fifth appearing once. Time point given: persistent/refractory GD, antithyroid drugs over 5 years with positive TRAb. From PBMCs, RNA was extracted and then used to make the TCR library.

The sequence derives from a female donor with Graves disease. The chain carries TRBV6-1 and TRBJ2-7, with 7 bases identical to TRBD2. The sample here was peripheral blood mononuclear cells (PBMCs), taken when the disease was refractory, from a patient treated with antithyroid drugs. The CDR3: CASSPREVSYEQYF. Written as DNA, the CDR3 is TGTGCCAGCAGCCCCCGGGAGGTCTCCTACGAGCAGTACTTC.